This TCR beta chain was documented in a study of blood T cell repertoires in COVID-19. V gave up 2 bases and J gave up 2 bases, with 9 bases separating them. The CDR3 consists of 14 residues. The germline CDR1 and CDR2 sequences are GTSNPN and SVGIG (reference sequence). In the original analysis: Amplification from reference gene primers served as the basis for estimated nucleated cell counts. The assay was immunoSEQ multiplex PCR, and TCRdb's table has in-frame clones only and misses some. For V, J and clone size, that table is used; D and trimming come from the DNA. Of approximately 120,000 clones in the sample, around 85% were seen once.

This TCR was recovered from a woman aged 50 to 60 who had recovered from COVID-19. Sequenced: peripheral blood. V is TRBV30 and J is TRBJ2-2; TRBD1 might be the D (5 bases). The CDR3 sequence is CAWSTGINTGELFF. The CDR3 region has the DNA TGTGCCTGGAGTACAGGAATAAACACCGGGGAGCTGTTTTTT.